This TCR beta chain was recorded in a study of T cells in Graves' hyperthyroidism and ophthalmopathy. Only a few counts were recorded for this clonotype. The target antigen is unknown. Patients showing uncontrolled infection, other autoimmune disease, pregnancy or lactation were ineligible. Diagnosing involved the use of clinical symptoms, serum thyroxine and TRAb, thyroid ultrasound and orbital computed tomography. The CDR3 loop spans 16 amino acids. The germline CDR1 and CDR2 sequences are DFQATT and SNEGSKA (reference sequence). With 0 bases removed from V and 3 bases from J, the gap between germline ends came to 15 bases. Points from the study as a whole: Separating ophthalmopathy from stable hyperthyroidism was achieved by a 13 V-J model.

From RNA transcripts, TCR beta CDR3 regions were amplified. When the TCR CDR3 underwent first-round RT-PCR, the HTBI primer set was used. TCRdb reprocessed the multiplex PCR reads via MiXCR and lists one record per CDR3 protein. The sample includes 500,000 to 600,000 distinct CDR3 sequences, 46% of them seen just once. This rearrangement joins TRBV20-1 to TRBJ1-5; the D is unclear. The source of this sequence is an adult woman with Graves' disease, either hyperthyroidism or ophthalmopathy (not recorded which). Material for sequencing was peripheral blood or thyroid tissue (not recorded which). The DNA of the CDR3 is TGCAGTGCTAGAGATCCTCGACGGCAGAACAATCAGCCCCAGCATTTT. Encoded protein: CSARDPRRQNNQPQHF.